Listed here are 2 T cell receptor beta chains from one sample, sequenced in a study of cytomegalovirus exposure and HLA in healthy donors. Use of 60 Vbeta and 13 Jbeta primers characterized the PCR. Generated by immunoSEQ multiplex PCR, the TCRdb table keeps only in-frame clones and is missing some. The sample shows 150,000 to 200,000 clones, under 85% of them seen only once. Sequenced input: PBMCs. The receptor source for this set is a female donor in good health and CMV-seronegative.

This clone has more than one count but fewer than ten. The chain is built from TRBV27 and TRBJ2-2; TRBD2 agrees at 14 bases. The germline V gene has CDR1 MNHEY and CDR2 SMNVEV (reference sequence). This CDR3 region has 16 residues. J lost 6 bases, V lost 5 bases, and 5 bases had no gene match. CDR3 sequence: CASSPPGLAGAGELFF. The DNA for the CDR3 is TGTGCCAGCAGTCCCCCGGGACTAGCGGGAGCCGGGGAGCTGTTTTTT.

V and J are TRBV9 and TRBJ1-1; 8 bases map to TRBD1. Germline V gene sequence: CDR1 SGDLS, CDR2 YYNGEE. The CDR3 is 15 residues long. After removal of 0 bases from V and 5 bases from J, the junction contained 6 bases not matched to a gene. The CDR3 DNA follows: TGTGCCAGCAGCGTAGTAGGACAGGGATTGACTGAAGCTTTCTTT. It encodes CASSVVGQGLTEAFF.